The next 21 T cell receptor beta chains were all read from a single sample in a study of blood T cell repertoires in COVID-19 (dated by TCRdb to about 2020). The protocol used for the library was the immunoSEQ multiplex PCR assay. This immuneACCESS table, as held by TCRdb, lists in-frame sequences with V and J called but not all clones. Of the missing ones, under half trace to an unresolved V gene in checked studies; the others have no known cause. The sample table shows 90,000 to 140,000 clones, and 85% are seen once. The ten largest clones represent 3.5% to 5% of the sample. Sequencing used peripheral blood. The source is a man aged 45-65 years with acute or convalescent COVID-19.

The rearrangement joins TRBV6-4 to TRBJ1-5; D is ambiguous. Germline CDR1 reads MRHNA; CDR2 reads SNTAGT. The ends were cut back, 3 bases at V and 3 bases at J, with 6 bases in the middle. There are 13 residues in the CDR3. CDR3 in amino acids: CASSEQINQPQHF. CDR3 coding DNA: TGTGCCAGCAGTGAGCAGATCAATCAGCCCCAGCATTTT.

The chain is built from TRBV6-6 and TRBJ2-3, with TRBD2 matching over 7 bases. This CDR3 is built from 14 residues. V was pared by 8 bases and J by 2 bases, with 7 bases of the junction left unmatched. Germline CDR1 reads MNHNY; CDR2 reads SVGAGI (reference sequence). The CDR3 region is CASGSSGVTDTQYF. The CDR3, as DNA: TGTGCCAGCGGATCAAGCGGGGTCACAGATACGCAGTATTTT.

V and J are TRBV28 and TRBJ2-7; D possibly corresponds to TRBD1 (6 bases). Germline CDR1 is MDHEN and CDR2 is SYDVKM. The V end lost 2 bases, the J end lost 0 bases, and 11 bases lay between the germline ends. The CDR3 extends over 15 amino acids. The CDR3 DNA reads TGTGCCAGCAGTTTAGCCCAGGGGACCTCCTACGAGCAGTACTTC. It yields the protein CASSLAQGTSYEQYF.

The V call is TRBV27, the J call TRBJ1-1, with 9 bases matching TRBD1. CDR3 length: 15 amino acids. Per germline, CDR1 MNHEY and CDR2 SMNVEV (reference sequence). V dropped 0 bases and J dropped 5; count of bases not matched to a gene: 4. CDR3: CASSLSTGGFTEAFF. The CDR3 DNA sequence: TGTGCCAGCAGTTTATCTACAGGGGGCTTTACTGAAGCTTTCTTT.

The V gene is TRBV15, the J gene TRBJ2-3; D is perhaps TRBD2 (6 bases). V dropped 5 bases and J dropped 2 bases, with 17 bases sitting between them. CDR1 is LNHNV and CDR2 is YYDKDF in the germline V gene (reference sequence). This CDR3 is built from 16 residues. The CDR3: CATSSGPGLHTDTQYF. The DNA for the CDR3 is TGTGCCACCAGCTCGGGACCGGGACTCCACACAGATACGCAGTATTTT.

The V gene is TRBV9, the J gene TRBJ1-5; D is uncertain. CDR1 and CDR2 from the germline V gene are SGDLS and YYNGEE. Trimming removed 5 bases from V and 6 bases from J, with 18 bases in between. The CDR3 has 15 residues. DNA of the CDR3: TGTGCCAGCAGTGAAACTGGAAAGGCGGGTCAGCCCCAGCATTTT. The encoded protein is CASSETGKAGQPQHF.

The chain joins TRBV11-2 to TRBJ2-7; perhaps TRBD1 as D (5 bases). There are 14 residues in the CDR3. V lost 2 bases and J lost 1, with 9 bases in between. CDR1 and CDR2 (germline): SGHAT, FQNNGV. The CDR3 loop reads CASSLRGLSYEQYF. CDR3 in DNA: TGTGCCAGCAGCTTAAGGGGTTTATCCTACGAGCAGTACTTC.

This chain connects TRBV3-1 (or the pseudogene TRBV3-2) to TRBJ2-3; D possibly corresponds to TRBD1 (6 bases). Germline V gives CDR1 LGHDT, CDR2 YNNKEL (reference sequence). Trimming took off 4 bases at V and 8 bases at J, with 16 bases between the two ends. The CDR3 runs 14 residues. The chain's CDR3 is CASSLQTGPSTQYF. In DNA form, the CDR3 reads TGTGCCAGCAGCCTTCAGACAGGACCATCTACGCAGTATTTT.

The rearrangement uses TRBV6-1 and TRBJ1-3; D is ambiguous. This CDR3 has 15 amino acids. Germline CDR1 and CDR2: MNHNS and SASEGT. The V end was cut by 0 bases, the J end by 7 bases, with 13 bases between. CDR3 DNA: TGTGCCAGCAGTGAAGCCCCCCCGCGGTGGAACACCATATATTTT. Amino acid sequence: CASSEAPPRWNTIYF.

The rearrangement uses TRBV15 and TRBJ2-6, with D unclear. Germline V gives CDR1 LNHNV, CDR2 YYDKDF (reference sequence). Trimming pared 3 bases from V and 0 bases from J, leaving 12 bases between. This CDR3 contains 17 residues. CDR3 coding DNA: TGTGCCACCAGCAGTGGTGACTGGGTCTCTGGGGCCAACGTCCTGACTTTC. Translated, it gives CATSSGDWVSGANVLTF. The variable domain in full, completed from reference TRBV15 and TRBJ2-6, reads DAMVIQNPRYQVTQFGKPVTLSCSQTLNHNVMYWYQQKSSQAPKLLFHYYDKDFNNEADTPDNFQSRRPNTSFCFLDIRSPGLGDTAMYLCATSSGDWVSGANVLTFGAGSRLTVL.

The rearrangement joins TRBV18 to TRBJ1-2; 8 bases are a match to TRBD1. V lost 2 bases to trimming and J lost 5 bases; unmatched junction nucleotides: 7. The germline V gene encodes CDR1 KGHSH and CDR2 LQKENI. The CDR3 spans 15 residues. CDR3 sequence (DNA): TGTGCCAGCTCACCAGGCTTGGACAGGGTATATGGCTACACCTTC. It codes for CASSPGLDRVYGYTF.

V gene TRBV2 combines with J gene TRBJ1-2; D gene uncertain. Looked up from germline, CDR1 is SNHLY and CDR2 is FYNNEI. The CDR3 is made up of 12 amino acids. Trimming stripped 10 bases from V and 0 bases from J, with 9 bases between. CDR3 amino acids: CATARTNYGYTF. DNA of the CDR3: TGTGCCACCGCCAGGACTAACTATGGCTACACCTTC.

V and J are TRBV24-1 and TRBJ2-3, with D perhaps matching TRBD1 (6 bases). CDR1 KGHDR and CDR2 SFDVKD come from the germline V gene. The CDR3 covers 15 residues. V lost 1 base and J 2 bases, leaving 9 bases between the germline ends. The CDR3 DNA follows: TGTGCCACCAGTGATTTAGGGGGTCCCACAGATACGCAGTATTTT. Encoded protein: CATSDLGGPTDTQYF.

The chain links TRBV5-1 to TRBJ2-5, with D possibly being TRBD1 (5 bases). Between the trimmed V and J ends, which lost 1 base and 2 bases, there was a span of 9 bases. This CDR3 contains 14 residues. Germline V CDR1 and CDR2: SGHRS, YFSETQ. For the CDR3, the DNA is TGCGCCAGCAGCTTGCTAGGGGCACAAGAGACCCAGTACTTC. Translation: CASSLLGAQETQYF.

The genes are TRBV27 and TRBJ1-2, with a weak D call TRBD1 (5 bases). Trimming removed 6 bases from V and 6 bases from J, with 14 bases in between. The CDR3 is 13 amino acids. Germline V gene data show CDR1 as MNHEY and CDR2 as SMNVEV (reference sequence). CDR3 nucleotide sequence: TGTGCCAGCAGCCTCTCAGGGTATCATGGCTACACCTTC. Its translation is CASSLSGYHGYTF.

The CDR3 DNA reads as TGTGCCAGCAGCACCCCGGGATATACAGATACGCAGTATTTT. Translated: CASSTPGYTDTQYF. The chain joins TRBV7-8 to TRBJ2-3; possibly TRBD2 for D (5 bases). The V gene lost 5 bases and the J gene lost 3 bases, with 12 bases spanning the gap. CDR3 size: 14 residues. Germline-derived CDR1 and CDR2 are SGHVS and FQNEAQ. Using reference TRBV7-8 and TRBJ2-3 for the parts outside the CDR3, the full variable domain is GAGVSQSPRYKVAKRGQDVALRCDPISGHVSLFWYQQALGQGPEFLTYFQNEAQLDKSGLPSDRFFAERPEGSVSTLKIQRTQQEDSAVYLCASSTPGYTDTQYFGPGTRLTVL.

This clone was detected only a few times. The genes are TRBV27 and TRBJ2-1; 14 bases agree with TRBD2. V trimming: 3 bases; J trimming: 7 bases; junction bases outside the gene matches: 2. Germline V gene lookup returns CDR1 MNHEY and CDR2 SMNVEV (reference sequence). This CDR3 is built from 15 residues. The CDR3 is CASSFGLAGGNEQFF. In DNA, the CDR3 is TGTGCCAGCAGTTTCGGACTAGCGGGAGGTAATGAGCAGTTCTTC.

The chain recombines TRBV7-8 with TRBJ1-1; unclear D gene. Germline V gives CDR1 SGHVS, CDR2 FQNEAQ. V lost 6 bases and J lost 3, with 8 bases in between. CDR3 size: 12 residues. CDR3 in DNA: TGTGCCAGCAGTCGTTTTTACACTGAAGCTTTCTTT. Amino acids: CASSRFYTEAFF.

The chain combines TRBV7-3 with TRBJ2-1, with a tentative D call TRBD2 (5 bases). There are 14 residues in the CDR3. Per germline, CDR1 SGHTA and CDR2 FQGTGA. Between the trimmed V and J ends, which lost 5 bases and 5 bases, there was a span of 13 bases. The CDR3 nucleotides read TGTGCCAGCAGCCCGAACGGGGAACACAATGAGCAGTTCTTC. Protein: CASSPNGEHNEQFF.

This chain connects TRBV27 to TRBJ1-2; a weak D match, TRBD1 (5 bases). The length of the CDR3 is 14 residues. Per the germline V gene, CDR1 is MNHEY and CDR2 is SMNVEV (reference sequence). Trimming pared 3 bases from V and 6 bases from J, leaving 14 bases between. The CDR3 region has the DNA TGTGCCAGCAGTTTGGGAGAGGGGAGGAATGGCTACACCTTC. This encodes CASSLGEGRNGYTF.

V gene TRBV30 combines with J gene TRBJ2-5; D remains unclear. The CDR3 runs to 13 residues. V was cut by 0 bases and J by 0 bases, with 5 bases left in between. CDR1 is GTSNPN and CDR2 is SVGIG in the germline V gene (reference sequence). CDR3 sequence (DNA): TGTGCCTGGAGTGTGCAGGACCAAGAGACCCAGTACTTC. This translates into CAWSVQDQETQYF.